A single sample is the source of the 27 T cell receptor beta chains below, sequenced in a study of lymphopenia after photon versus proton radiotherapy. The data were produced by immunoSEQ multiplex PCR, yet TCRdb's version contains in-frame clones alone and is incomplete. The table lists 50,000 to 60,000 clones, about 92% of them singletons. The starting material was peripheral blood, obtained from a patient treated with photon-based radiotherapy. These receptor sequences come from a woman in her thirties or forties with cholangiocarcinoma.

This chain connects TRBV16 to TRBJ1-5; 10 nucleotides match TRBD1. Germline values: CDR1 KGHSY, CDR2 FQNENV. Trimming cost V 4 bases and J 3 bases; bases outside gene matches: 3. This CDR3 has 15 amino acids. CDR3 bases: TGTGCCAGCAGCCTTGGGACAGGGGTCAATCAGCCCCAGCATTTT. It encodes CASSLGTGVNQPQHF.

This chain links TRBV2 with TRBJ2-2; maybe TRBD1 (5 bases). Trimming cost V 6 bases and J 4 bases, with 9 bases left between them. CDR3 length equals 13 residues. Germline V gene lookup returns CDR1 SNHLY and CDR2 FYNNEI. This CDR3 is CASRTDSTGELFF. The CDR3 DNA reads TGTGCCAGCAGGACTGACAGCACCGGGGAGCTGTTTTTT.

The chain carries TRBV11-2 and TRBJ2-7; 10 positions match TRBD1. CDR1 and CDR2 from the germline V gene are SGHAT and FQNNGV. The CDR3 runs 14 residues. V dropped 3 bases and J dropped 5; count of bases not matched to a gene: 4. CDR3 bases: TGTGCCAGCAGCTTCAGACAGGGGGCGAACGAGCAGTACTTC. It is translated as CASSFRQGANEQYF.

The chain joins TRBV28 to TRBJ1-2, with D possibly TRBD1 on 6 matching bases. The germline gives CDR1 MDHEN, CDR2 SYDVKM. This CDR3 contains 17 residues. V lost 1 base, J lost 7 bases, and 22 bases lay in between. The CDR3 loop is CASSLSISGRGNLGYTF. CDR3 bases: TGTGCCAGCAGTTTATCGATAAGCGGCAGGGGAAATCTTGGCTACACCTTC.

The rearrangement joins TRBV19 to TRBJ2-5, with D perhaps matching TRBD1 (6 bases). CDR1 is LNHDA and CDR2 is SQIVND in the germline V gene (reference sequence). The CDR3 has 20 amino acids. V was trimmed by 2 bases and J by 2 bases, leaving 27 bases between them. This CDR3 reads CASSISPPPTTGLTQETQYF. The CDR3 coding sequence is TGTGCCAGTAGTATATCCCCCCCTCCTACAACAGGGTTAACACAAGAGACCCAGTACTTC.

This sequence joins TRBV29-1 and TRBJ2-1, with 10 bases that match TRBD2. Germline V gives CDR1 SQVTM, CDR2 ANQGSEA. CDR3 length equals 15 residues. The V gene end was trimmed by 7 bases and the J gene end by 4 bases; junction bases not matched to a gene: 10. The DNA for the CDR3 is TGCAGCGCGTCGCTAGCGGGAGTTTCTTACAATGAGCAGTTCTTC. Translated, it gives CSASLAGVSYNEQFF.

The chain joins TRBV11-1 to TRBJ2-1; no clear D. The CDR3 totals 15 residues. Germline V gene sequence: CDR1 SGHAT, CDR2 FQDESV (reference sequence). The V end lost 4 bases, the J end lost 6 bases, and 16 bases lay between the germline ends. Here the CDR3 reads CASSSTGAPFNEQFF. CDR3 sequence (DNA): TGTGCCAGCAGCTCCACCGGCGCGCCGTTCAATGAGCAGTTCTTC.

This chain links TRBV30 with TRBJ1-4, with 8 nucleotides matching TRBD1. After removal of 3 bases from V and 5 bases from J, the junction contained 8 bases not matched to a gene. This CDR3 is built from 15 residues. Germline values: CDR1 GTSNPN, CDR2 SVGIG (reference sequence). Written as DNA, the CDR3 is TGTGCCTGGAGCGAATTGGCAGGGGGCAATGAAAAACTGTTTTTT. This codes for CAWSELAGGNEKLFF.

As to this clone: The same CDR3 is also encoded by other DNA sequences in this sample. The chain has TRBV9 and TRBJ1-1; D perhaps matches TRBD1 (5 bases). Germline V gene sequence: CDR1 SGDLS, CDR2 YYNGEE. V lost 5 bases to trimming and J lost 1 base, with 12 bases between them. This CDR3 has 14 amino acids. CDR3 coding DNA: TGTGCCAGCAGTAAGACGGGGGGGAACACTGAAGCTTTCTTT. It specifies CASSKTGGNTEAFF.

The chain uses TRBV10-3 and TRBJ2-2; 11 nucleotides align to TRBD2. Trimming at V came to 5 bases and at J to 2 bases, leaving 1 base not matched to a gene. Germline V gene data show CDR1 as ENHRY and CDR2 as SYGVKD. The CDR3 is 15 amino acids. CDR3: CAISLAGGNTGELFF. CDR3 coding DNA: TGTGCCATCAGTCTAGCGGGGGGTAACACCGGGGAGCTGTTTTTT.

The gene calls are TRBV15 and TRBJ2-1; a weak D match, TRBD1 (5 bases). V was pared by 2 bases and J by 8 bases, with 16 bases between. Germline CDR1 reads LNHNV; CDR2 reads YYDKDF (reference sequence). This CDR3 has 15 amino acids. The CDR3 DNA follows: TGTGCCACCAGCAGACTGGGGCCGCGCCGTGATGAGCAGTTCTTC. The encoded protein is CATSRLGPRRDEQFF.

V gene TRBV19 combines with J gene TRBJ1-1; a possible D gene is TRBD1 (6 bases). The CDR3 has 14 amino acids. Per the germline V gene, CDR1 is LNHDA and CDR2 is SQIVND (reference sequence). V shed 9 bases and J shed 2 bases, with 16 bases lying between them. The CDR3 spells CASLRRGGNTEAFF. CDR3 bases: TGTGCCAGCCTTCGGAGGGGGGGAAACACTGAAGCTTTCTTT.

The chain carries TRBV5-5 and TRBJ2-3; no clear D. Germline V lookup: CDR1 SGHKS, CDR2 YYEKEE (reference sequence). V was cut by 0 bases and J by 6 bases, with 14 bases left in between. The CDR3 is 15 residues long. DNA of the CDR3: TGTGCCAGCAGCTTGGAGTTCCCCTTGGGCGATACGCAGTATTTT. This codes for CASSLEFPLGDTQYF.

This chain connects TRBV6-5 to TRBJ2-7; 7 positions agree with TRBD2. With V trimmed by 11 bases and J by 5 bases, 9 bases remained unmatched. This CDR3 comprises 12 residues. The germline V gene has CDR1 MNHEY and CDR2 SVGAGI. The CDR3 reads CAVAGRADEQYF. CDR3 in DNA: TGTGCCGTCGCAGGGAGGGCCGACGAGCAGTACTTC.

The genes are TRBV5-1 and TRBJ1-6; 9 positions agree with TRBD1. V lost 4 bases to trimming and J lost 8 bases; unmatched junction nucleotides: 4. Germline V gene data show CDR1 as SGHRS and CDR2 as YFSETQ. The CDR3 consists of 14 residues. CDR3 region: CASSPGQGYSPLHF. The DNA of the CDR3 is TGCGCCAGCAGCCCCGGACAGGGGTATTCACCCCTCCACTTT.

The chain recombines TRBV15 with TRBJ1-2; tentatively, D is TRBD1 (5 bases). The CDR3 loop spans 15 amino acids. Germline-derived CDR1 and CDR2 are LNHNV and YYDKDF (reference sequence). The V gene lost 1 base and the J gene lost 8 bases, with 17 bases spanning the gap. The CDR3 nucleotides are TGTGCCACCAGCAGAGGGGAGGGACTCTATTCCGGCTACACCTTC. Amino acids: CATSRGEGLYSGYTF. Looking up the rest from reference TRBV15 and TRBJ1-2 gives the full variable domain: DAMVIQNPRYQVTQFGKPVTLSCSQTLNHNVMYWYQQKSSQAPKLLFHYYDKDFNNEADTPDNFQSRRPNTSFCFLDIRSPGLGDTAMYLCATSRGEGLYSGYTFGSGTRLTVV.

The chain links TRBV10-3 to TRBJ2-5; D is perhaps TRBD2 (6 bases). Germline-derived CDR1 and CDR2 are ENHRY and SYGVKD. This CDR3 comprises 13 residues. Trimming shortened V by 6 bases and J by 2 bases, and 10 bases separated the two germline ends. The CDR3 sequence: CAIRKDYQETQYF. As DNA, the CDR3 is TGTGCCATCAGGAAGGACTATCAAGAGACCCAGTACTTC.

The chain carries TRBV7-8 and TRBJ1-3, with a possible D match to TRBD1 (5 bases). Trimming left V 1 base short and J 2 bases short, with 6 bases between. CDR1 and CDR2 (germline): SGHVS, FQNEAQ. There are 14 residues in the CDR3. The CDR3 loop reads CASSLGGAGNTIYF. DNA for the CDR3: TGTGCCAGCAGCTTAGGGGGGGCTGGAAACACCATATATTTT.

V gene TRBV7-3 combines with J gene TRBJ2-1, with D tentatively TRBD1 (7 bases). CDR1 and CDR2 from the germline V gene are SGHTA and FQGTGA. V dropped 4 bases and J dropped 14 bases, with 21 bases sitting between them. This CDR3 comprises 14 residues. In nucleotides, the CDR3 is TGTGCCAGCAGCTCGCTGCCCGCCGGGGGACAGAAGTTCTTC. This encodes CASSSLPAGGQKFF.

This sequence joins TRBV6-1 and TRBJ2-1, with 8 positions matching TRBD1. The V and J ends lost 3 bases and 7 bases, in that order; junction bases with no gene match: 11. This CDR3 contains 16 residues. CDR1 and CDR2 (germline): MNHNS, SASEGT. Here the CDR3 DNA reads TGTGCCAGCAGTGATTGGGGCAGGGGGCGCGCAAATGAGCAGTTCTTC. Its protein is CASSDWGRGRANEQFF.

This chain joins TRBV5-6 and TRBJ2-1; TRBD1 aligns across 8 bases. The CDR3 length is 14 residues. Germline V CDR1 and CDR2: SGHDT, YYEEEE. The V segment lost 6 bases and the J segment 9 bases; nucleotides outside the gene matches: 11. CDR3 sequence reads: CASKTLQGGGEQFF. CDR3 DNA sequence: TGTGCCAGCAAGACGTTACAGGGGGGCGGTGAGCAGTTCTTC.

The rearrangement links TRBV7-2 to TRBJ2-7, with TRBD2 as a possible D gene (6 bases). Trimming took 8 bases from V and 5 from J, leaving 19 bases between them. Germline V gene lookup returns CDR1 SGHTA and CDR2 FQGNSA. The CDR3 loop spans 14 amino acids. This CDR3 reads CASREGGIGDEQYF. For the CDR3, the DNA is TGTGCCAGCCGAGAGGGCGGGATTGGCGACGAGCAGTACTTC.

The chain employs TRBV10-1 and TRBJ2-1; 7 bases line up with TRBD2. Trimming cost V 4 bases and J 6 bases; bases outside gene matches: 6. This CDR3 comprises 14 residues. Germline CDR1 WNHNN, CDR2 SYGVQD (reference sequence). CDR3 loop: CASSVDSGRNEQFF. The CDR3, as DNA: TGCGCCAGCAGTGTTGATAGCGGGCGCAATGAGCAGTTCTTC.

The rearrangement joins TRBV28 to TRBJ1-5, with D maybe TRBD1 (5 bases). There are 15 residues in the CDR3. V was trimmed by 5 bases and J by 2 bases, leaving 13 bases between them. Per germline, CDR1 MDHEN and CDR2 SYDVKM. CDR3: CASSPPGMGNQPQHF. The CDR3 nucleotides read TGTGCCAGCAGTCCGCCAGGGATGGGCAATCAGCCCCAGCATTTT.

The genes are TRBV9 and TRBJ1-2; no reliable D call. The CDR3 sequence is 17 residues long. The V end lost 3 bases, the J end lost 5 bases, and 23 bases lay between the germline ends. The germline gives CDR1 SGDLS, CDR2 YYNGEE. CDR3 sequence (DNA): TGTGCCAGCAGCGCCCGGGCCATGGAGACGGCTTATTATGGCTACACCTTC. Its protein is CASSARAMETAYYGYTF. Full variable domain (remainder filled in from reference TRBV9 and TRBJ1-2): DSGVTQTPKHLITATGQRVTLRCSPRSGDLSVYWYQQSLDQGLQFLIQYYNGEERAKGNILERFSAQQFPDLHSELNLSSLELGDSALYFCASSARAMETAYYGYTFGSGTRLTVV.

The gene calls are TRBV27 and TRBJ2-6; D is possibly TRBD1 (6 bases). The germline V gene has CDR1 MNHEY and CDR2 SMNVEV (reference sequence). V lost 7 bases and J lost 0, with 7 bases in between. CDR3 length equals 14 residues. The CDR3 bases are TGTGCCAGCAAGGGGGTCTCTGGGGCCAACGTCCTGACTTTC. This sequence encodes CASKGVSGANVLTF. The full variable domain, its missing parts supplied by reference TRBV27 and TRBJ2-6, is EAQVTQNPRYLITVTGKKLTVTCSQNMNHEYMSWYRQDPGLGLRQIYYSMNVEVTDKGDVPEGYKVSRKEKRNFPLILESPSPNQTSLYFCASKGVSGANVLTFGAGSRLTVL.

The V call is TRBV30, the J call TRBJ2-5; 7 nucleotides agree with TRBD2. The germline V gene has CDR1 GTSNPN and CDR2 SVGIG (reference sequence). Germline trimming cut 2 bases from V and 3 bases from J; bases unmatched to any gene: 3. This CDR3 spans 13 amino acids. As DNA, the CDR3 is TGTGCCTGGAGTCAACTAGCGAAAGAGACCCAGTACTTC. This sequence encodes CAWSQLAKETQYF.